This T cell receptor beta chain was observed in a study of T cells in Graves' hyperthyroidism and ophthalmopathy. The CDR3 totals 17 residues. Per germline, CDR1 SGHAT and CDR2 FQNNGV. Trimming left V 6 bases short and J 4 bases short, with 25 bases between. RNA transcripts yielded amplified TCR beta CDR3 regions. The study used the HTBI primer set for a first-round RT-PCR of the TCR CDR3. TCRdb itself ran the multiplex PCR reads through MiXCR, one entry per CDR3 protein. This sample has more than 550,000 distinct CDR3 sequences, with 17% found just once. Patients aged 18 to 65 had newly diagnosed hyperthyroidism lasting under 2 months.

The specimen sequenced was blood. The V gene is TRBV11-2, the J gene TRBJ2-7, with D perhaps matching TRBD1 or TRBD2 (5 bases each). The clonotype originates from a man between 50 and 59 years old with Graves' hyperthyroidism. CDR3 region: CASRTGTRRPYLYEQYF. The CDR3 nucleotides are TGTGCCAGCAGGACCGGGACGCGAAGGCCGTACTTATACGAGCAGTACTTC.